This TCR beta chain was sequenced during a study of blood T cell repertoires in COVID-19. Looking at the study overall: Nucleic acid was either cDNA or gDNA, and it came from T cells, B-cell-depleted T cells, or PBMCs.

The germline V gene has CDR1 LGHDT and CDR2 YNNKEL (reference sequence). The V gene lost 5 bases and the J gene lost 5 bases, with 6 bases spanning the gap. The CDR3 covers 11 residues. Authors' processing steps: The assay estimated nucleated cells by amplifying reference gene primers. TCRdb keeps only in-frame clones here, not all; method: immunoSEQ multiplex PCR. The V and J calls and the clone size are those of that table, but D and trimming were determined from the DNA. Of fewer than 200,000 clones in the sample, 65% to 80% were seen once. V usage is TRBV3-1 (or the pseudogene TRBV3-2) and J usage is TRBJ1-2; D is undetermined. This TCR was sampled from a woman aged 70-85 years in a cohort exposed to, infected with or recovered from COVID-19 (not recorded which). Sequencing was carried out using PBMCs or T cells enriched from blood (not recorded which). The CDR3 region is CASSYSYGYTF. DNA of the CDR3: TGTGCCAGCAGCTACTCGTATGGCTACACCTTC.